This T cell receptor (beta chain) was identified during a study of identifying expanded T cells in peripheral blood (dated by TCRdb to the late 2010s). Looking at the study overall: Separate aliquots of the same genomic DNA pool were sequenced to produce technical replicates, and four replicates were compared in pairs. The research as a whole found: Across all healthy-donor time intervals, the beta-binomial model significantly lowered both the number of clones called differentially abundant and the false-positive rate. Approximately 1.1 differentially abundant clones were flagged by the binomial model between technical replicates, whereas about 16 and 19 were flagged over about two weeks and four weeks, respectively. In all healthy donors, the variance in clone template counts between samples taken two weeks apart rose significantly as total template count increased. It was expected by the authors that biological variance in healthy repertoires might increase further over much longer intervals, such as months to years.

Note on this clone: No cognate antigen has been identified for it. Per-base quality was not reported, and no clone a single base away is much larger than it.

V and J are truncated by 7 bases and 8 bases respectively, leaving an intervening sequence of 20 bases. Reading from cysteine to phenylalanine, the CDR3 counts 15 amino acids. The retained sequence is limited to the CDR3, 45 bases, with the frame set at the first base. The germline V gene (reference sequence) gives CDR1 as LNHDA and CDR2 as SQIVND. No immune events, such as infections, were documented for the healthy donors during the collection period. Healthy-donor blood repertoires served as a training cohort to calibrate time-dependent variance in a beta-binomial model of T-cell clone differential abundance. The training cohort was composed of roughly ten healthy donors, 3 female and 7 male. The donors were between roughly 25 and 70 years old, with an average age of roughly 43 years. Whole blood, obtained from a commercial supplier, was collected from each healthy donor at three time points spaced approximately 15 days apart. For immunosequencing, genomic DNA was extracted from unsorted whole blood.

TCRbeta CDR3 regions were profiled with the immunoSEQ Assay using bias-controlled multiplex PCR amplification of genomic DNA. Regarding the original processing steps: To quantify the absolute abundance of each unique TCRbeta CDR3 region, the sequences were collapsed and filtered. Differential abundance was tested with two models: a binomial (Fisher-equivalent) model and a beta-binomial model that adds time-dependent variance fitted from healthy donors. Any clone with fewer than 5 combined templates was excluded, and a clone was called differentially abundant if its Benjamini-Hochberg FDR was below 0.01. Using the form v = (b*log(k)+a)^2, the beta-binomial variance was modeled as a function of the total template count across the two samples. TCRdb limited this immuneACCESS table to in-frame rearrangements with V and J called. A share of clones is missing; checked studies link under half to unresolved V genes, and the rest is unexplained. The V and J calls and the clone size are those of that table, but D and trimming were determined from the DNA. Across this sample there are about 76,000 clones, with approximately 84% seen only once. 18% of the sample lies in the top ten.

The clonotype was recovered from a person aged 18 to 75 in good health. The rearrangement joined TRBV19 to TRBJ1-4; the D gene is unclear. The source material was blood. DNA sequence: TGTGCCAGTAATCCTGGCGGGCCTCGGGTGGAAAAACTGTTTTTT. Its translation reads: CASNPGGPRVEKLFF.